What follows are 11 T cell receptor beta chains derived from one specimen sequenced in a study of cytomegalovirus exposure and HLA in healthy donors. Amplification used 60 Vbeta primers and 13 Jbeta primers. The assay was immunoSEQ multiplex PCR, and TCRdb's table has in-frame clones only and misses some. The repertoire includes around 190,000 clones, 83% of them detected once, and under 2% sits in the top ten. Sequenced input: PBMCs. The receptors shown here come from a middle-aged man in good health and CMV-seropositive.

The chain uses TRBV5-4 and TRBJ2-1; 7 bases are shared with TRBD2. Looked up from germline, CDR1 is SGHNT and CDR2 is YYREEE (reference sequence). Trimming at V came to 5 bases and at J to 8 bases, leaving 13 bases not matched to a gene. CDR3 size: 15 residues. The CDR3: CASRQGSGAGYEQFF. DNA for the CDR3: TGTGCCAGCAGGCAGGGCAGCGGAGCGGGATATGAGCAGTTCTTC.

This rearrangement joins TRBV10-1 to TRBJ2-1; 7 bases are shared with TRBD2. The length of the CDR3 is 17 residues. J lost 0 bases, V lost 3 bases, and 8 bases had no gene match. The germline gives CDR1 WNHNN, CDR2 SYGVQD (reference sequence). The CDR3 DNA sequence: TGCGCCAGCAGTGATGCGGGAGTTACCAGCTCCTACAATGAGCAGTTCTTC. Residues: CASSDAGVTSSYNEQFF.

V is TRBV6-1 and J is TRBJ2-7; the match to TRBD1 covers 7 bases. This CDR3 is built from 14 residues. CDR1 and CDR2 (germline): MNHNS, SASEGT. V was clipped by 4 bases and J by 4 bases; unmatched bases: 7. The CDR3 DNA sequence: TGTGCCAGCAGTGCCAAGACAGGGTGGTACGAGCAGTACTTC. It is translated as CASSAKTGWYEQYF.

The chain recombines TRBV15 with TRBJ2-1, with D perhaps TRBD2 (5 bases). The CDR3 length is 17 residues. Trimming removed 5 bases from V and 7 bases from J, with 24 bases in between. Germline assignment: CDR1 LNHNV and CDR2 YYDKDF (reference sequence). CDR3 in amino acids: CATSGYGGGSSLNEQFF. CDR3 DNA sequence: TGTGCCACCAGCGGATACGGAGGAGGTAGTAGCTTAAATGAGCAGTTCTTC.

CDR3 loop: CASRTSGLNNEQFF. The DNA for the CDR3 is TGTGCCAGCAGGACTAGCGGGCTGAACAATGAGCAGTTCTTC. The chain employs TRBV6-5 and TRBJ2-1; 10 nucleotides line up with TRBD2. Germline V CDR1 and CDR2: MNHEY, SVGAGI. This CDR3 comprises 14 residues. Losses at the gene ends were 6 bases for V and 5 bases for J; bases not matched to a gene: 4.

The chain uses TRBV7-9 and TRBJ2-5; the D is unclear. Trimming removed 3 bases at V and 1 base at J, with 12 bases between. The CDR3 sequence is 15 residues long. Germline assignment: CDR1 SEHNR and CDR2 FQNEAQ (reference sequence). The CDR3 protein is CASSFGRSSQETQYF. DNA of the CDR3: TGTGCCAGCAGCTTTGGCCGGAGCAGCCAAGAGACCCAGTACTTC. The full variable domain, with the rest looked up from reference TRBV7-9 and TRBJ2-5, is DTGVSQNPRHKITKRGQNVTFRCDPISEHNRLYWYRQTLGQGPEFLTYFQNEAQLEKSRLLSDRFSAERPKGSFSTLEIQRTEQGDSAMYLCASSFGRSSQETQYFGPGTRLLVL.

This clone was found a few times. J is TRBJ2-1 and V is TRBV6-4; 8 bases match TRBD2. This CDR3 spans 15 amino acids. The germline gives CDR1 MRHNA, CDR2 SNTAGT. V lost 4 bases and J lost 4; bases outside the gene matches: 6. The DNA of the CDR3 is TGTGCCAGCAGTGTCGGACTAGCTGGATACAATGAGCAGTTCTTC. Encoded protein: CASSVGLAGYNEQFF.

The rearrangement joins TRBV11-2 to TRBJ2-3; 12 bases line up with TRBD2. CDR3 length: 17 amino acids. Germline V gene lookup returns CDR1 SGHAT and CDR2 FQNNGV. V was clipped by 5 bases and J by 5 bases; unmatched bases: 11. CDR3 sequence (DNA): TGTGCCAGCAGCCCAAGAATCTCACTAGCGGGGGGAGATACGCAGTATTTT. Amino acids: CASSPRISLAGGDTQYF.

The chain has TRBV29-1 and TRBJ1-1, with no clear D. The CDR3 covers 13 residues. Germline V lookup: CDR1 SQVTM, CDR2 ANQGSEA. The chain's CDR3 is CRATSGSSTEAFF. The CDR3 nucleotides read TGCAGGGCCACTTCGGGGTCGAGCACTGAAGCTTTCTTT. Combining the CDR3 with reference TRBV29-1 and TRBJ1-1 gives the whole variable domain SAVISQKPSRDICQRGTSLTIQCQVDSQVTMMFWYRQQPGQSLTLIATANQGSEATYESGFVIDKFPISRPNLTFSTLTVSNMSPEDSSIYLCRATSGSSTEAFFGQGTRLTVV.

The chain employs TRBV13 and TRBJ2-3; D not certain. The CDR3 totals 14 residues. Germline V gene sequence: CDR1 PRHDT, CDR2 FYEKMQ (reference sequence). Trimming removed 5 bases from V and 0 bases from J, with 9 bases in between. CDR3 residues: CASSLSGSTDTQYF. The CDR3 nucleotides are TGTGCCAGCAGCCTATCGGGTAGCACAGATACGCAGTATTTT. The full variable domain, rest sourced from reference TRBV13 and TRBJ2-3, is AAGVIQSPRHLIKEKRETATLKCYPIPRHDTVYWYQQGPGQDPQFLISFYEKMQSDKGSIPDRFSAQQFSDYHSELNMSSLELGDSALYFCASSLSGSTDTQYFGPGTRLTVL.

The CDR3: CASSQGTTEAFF. CDR3 DNA: TGTGCCAGCAGTCAGGGGACGACTGAAGCTTTCTTT. The J gene is TRBJ1-1, the V gene TRBV6-6, with D possibly being TRBD1 (6 bases). The CDR3 contains 12 residues. Trimming cost V 5 bases and J 5 bases, with 9 bases left between them. Germline assignment: CDR1 MNHNY and CDR2 SVGAGI (reference sequence).